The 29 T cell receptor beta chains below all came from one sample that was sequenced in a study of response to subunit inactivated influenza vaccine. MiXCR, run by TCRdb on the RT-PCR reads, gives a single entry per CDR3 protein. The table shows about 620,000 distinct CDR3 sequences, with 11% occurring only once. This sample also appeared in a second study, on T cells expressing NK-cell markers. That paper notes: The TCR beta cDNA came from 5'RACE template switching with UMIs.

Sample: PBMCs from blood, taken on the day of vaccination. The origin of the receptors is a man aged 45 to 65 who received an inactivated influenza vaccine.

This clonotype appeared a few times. In nucleotides, the CDR3 is TGTGCCAGCAGCCAATCCGGGGGACTGGGATTAGATACGCAGTATTTT. The encoded protein is CASSQSGGLGLDTQYF. The chain is built from TRBV4-2 and TRBJ2-3; possibly TRBD2 for D (6 bases). Trimming shortened V by 2 bases and J by 5 bases, and 17 bases separated the two germline ends. The germline V gene encodes CDR1 LGHNA and CDR2 YNFKEQ. There are 16 residues in the CDR3.

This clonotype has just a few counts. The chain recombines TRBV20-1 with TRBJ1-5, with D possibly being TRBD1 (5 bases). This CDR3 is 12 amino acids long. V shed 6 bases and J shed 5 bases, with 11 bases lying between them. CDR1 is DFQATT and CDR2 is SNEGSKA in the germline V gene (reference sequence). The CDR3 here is CSAHPGYQPQHF. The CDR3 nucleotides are TGCAGTGCCCACCCAGGGTATCAGCCCCAGCATTTT.

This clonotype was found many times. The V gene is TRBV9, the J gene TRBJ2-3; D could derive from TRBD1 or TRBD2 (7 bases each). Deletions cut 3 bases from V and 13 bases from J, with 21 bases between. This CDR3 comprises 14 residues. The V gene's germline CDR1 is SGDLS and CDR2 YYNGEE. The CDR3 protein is CASSETPQGGNEYF. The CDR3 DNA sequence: TGTGCCAGCAGCGAGACCCCCCAGGGGGGGAATGAGTATTTT.

This chain's CDR3 is CATADPMGETQYF. CDR3 bases: TGTGCCACCGCAGATCCCATGGGAGAGACCCAGTACTTC. The rearrangement joins TRBV24-1 to TRBJ2-5; D ambiguous. Germline V gene sequence: CDR1 KGHDR, CDR2 SFDVKD. The CDR3 loop spans 13 amino acids. With 9 bases removed from V and 4 bases from J, the gap between germline ends came to 14 bases.

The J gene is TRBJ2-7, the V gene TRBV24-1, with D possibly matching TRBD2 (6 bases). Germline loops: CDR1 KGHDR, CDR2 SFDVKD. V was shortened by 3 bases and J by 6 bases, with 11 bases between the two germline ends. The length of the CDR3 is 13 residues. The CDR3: CATSDPTRAEQYF. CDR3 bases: TGTGCCACCAGTGATCCGACTAGAGCCGAGCAGTACTTC.

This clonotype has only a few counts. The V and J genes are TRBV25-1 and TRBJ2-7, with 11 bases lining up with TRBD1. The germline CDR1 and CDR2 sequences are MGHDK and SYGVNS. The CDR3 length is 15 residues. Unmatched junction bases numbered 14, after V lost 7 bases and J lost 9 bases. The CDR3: CASTGQGQGALGQYF. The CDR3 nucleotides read TGTGCCAGCACAGGACAAGGACAGGGGGCGCTCGGGCAGTACTTC.

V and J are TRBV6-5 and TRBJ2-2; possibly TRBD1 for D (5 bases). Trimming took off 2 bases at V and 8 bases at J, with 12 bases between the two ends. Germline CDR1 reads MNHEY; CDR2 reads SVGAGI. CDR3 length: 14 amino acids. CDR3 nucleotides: TGTGCCAGCAGTTACCTTGACAGTCCAGGGGAGCTGTTTTTT. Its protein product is CASSYLDSPGELFF.

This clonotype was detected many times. The CDR3, as DNA: TGTGCCAGCAGCTTAGGGCCGGAGGGCTCAACCAATGAGCAGTTCTTC. Its protein is CASSLGPEGSTNEQFF. The J gene is TRBJ2-1, the V gene TRBV7-8, with a weak D call TRBD2 (6 bases). Trimming shortened V by 1 base and J by 6 bases, and 16 bases separated the two germline ends. Germline V gene data show CDR1 as SGHVS and CDR2 as FQNEAQ. This CDR3 spans 16 amino acids.

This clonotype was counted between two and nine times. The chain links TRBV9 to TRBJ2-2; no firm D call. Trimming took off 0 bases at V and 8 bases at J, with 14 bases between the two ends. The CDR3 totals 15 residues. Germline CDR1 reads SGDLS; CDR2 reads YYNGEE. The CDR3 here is CASSVDSTRAGELFF. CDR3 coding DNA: TGTGCCAGCAGCGTAGACTCAACCCGGGCAGGGGAGCTGTTTTTT.

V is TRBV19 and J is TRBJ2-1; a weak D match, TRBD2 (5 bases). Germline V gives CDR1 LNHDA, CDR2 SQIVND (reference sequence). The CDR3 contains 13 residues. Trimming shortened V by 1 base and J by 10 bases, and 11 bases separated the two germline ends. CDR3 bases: TGTGCCAGTAGTATAGGACGGGAAGGGGAGCAGTTCTTC. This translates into CASSIGREGEQFF.

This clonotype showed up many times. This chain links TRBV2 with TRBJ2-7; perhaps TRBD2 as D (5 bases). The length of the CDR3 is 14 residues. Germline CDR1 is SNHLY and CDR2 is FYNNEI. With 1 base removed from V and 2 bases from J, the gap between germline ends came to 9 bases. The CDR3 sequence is CASSEGGGTYEQYF. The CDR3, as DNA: TGTGCCAGCAGTGAAGGAGGAGGTACCTACGAGCAGTACTTC.

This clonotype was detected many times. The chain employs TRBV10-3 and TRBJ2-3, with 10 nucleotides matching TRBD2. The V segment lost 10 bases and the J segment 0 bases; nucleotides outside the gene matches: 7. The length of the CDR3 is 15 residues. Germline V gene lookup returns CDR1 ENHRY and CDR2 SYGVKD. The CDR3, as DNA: TGTGCCACCGCTATTAGCGGGAGGAGCACAGATACGCAGTATTTT. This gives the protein CATAISGRSTDTQYF.

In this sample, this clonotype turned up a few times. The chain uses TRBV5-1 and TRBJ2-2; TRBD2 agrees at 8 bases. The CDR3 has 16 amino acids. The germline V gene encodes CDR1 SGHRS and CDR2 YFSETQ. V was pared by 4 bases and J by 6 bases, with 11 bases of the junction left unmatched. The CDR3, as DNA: TGCGCCAGCAGCCAGGGACTAGTGGGGCCCGCCGGGGAGCTGTTTTTT. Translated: CASSQGLVGPAGELFF.

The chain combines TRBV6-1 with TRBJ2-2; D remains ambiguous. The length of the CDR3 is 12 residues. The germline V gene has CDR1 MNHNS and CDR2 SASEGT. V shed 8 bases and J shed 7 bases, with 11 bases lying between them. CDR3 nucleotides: TGTGCCAGCGAGAGTGACGTCGGGGAGCTGTTTTTT. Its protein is CASESDVGELFF.

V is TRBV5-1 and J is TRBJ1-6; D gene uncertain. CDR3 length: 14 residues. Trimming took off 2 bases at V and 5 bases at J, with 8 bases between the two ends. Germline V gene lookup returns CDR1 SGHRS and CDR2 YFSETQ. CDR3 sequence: CASSLTGDNSPLHF. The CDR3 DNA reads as TGCGCCAGCAGCTTAACCGGGGATAATTCACCCCTCCACTTT.

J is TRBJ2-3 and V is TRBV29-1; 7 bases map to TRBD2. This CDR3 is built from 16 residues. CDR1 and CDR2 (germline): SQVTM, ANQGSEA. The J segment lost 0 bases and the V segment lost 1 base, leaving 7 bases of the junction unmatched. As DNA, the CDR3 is TGCAGCGTTGAAGTGGGGGGGTGGGCTAGCACAGATACGCAGTATTTT. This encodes CSVEVGGWASTDTQYF.

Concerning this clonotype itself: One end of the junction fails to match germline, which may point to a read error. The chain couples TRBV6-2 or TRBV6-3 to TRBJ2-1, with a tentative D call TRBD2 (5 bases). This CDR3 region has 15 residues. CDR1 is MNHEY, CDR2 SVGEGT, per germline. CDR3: CAISRTETGVKEQFF. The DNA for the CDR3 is TGTGCCATCAGTCGAACCGAGACCGGGGTAAAGGAGCAGTTCTTC.

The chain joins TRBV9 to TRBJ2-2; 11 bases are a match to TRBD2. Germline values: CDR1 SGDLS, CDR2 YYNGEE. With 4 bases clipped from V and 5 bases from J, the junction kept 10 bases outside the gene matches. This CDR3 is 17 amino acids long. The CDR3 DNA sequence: TGTGCCAGCAGCACATTAGCGGGAGGGCCAAGAACCGGGGAGCTGTTTTTT. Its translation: CASSTLAGGPRTGELFF.

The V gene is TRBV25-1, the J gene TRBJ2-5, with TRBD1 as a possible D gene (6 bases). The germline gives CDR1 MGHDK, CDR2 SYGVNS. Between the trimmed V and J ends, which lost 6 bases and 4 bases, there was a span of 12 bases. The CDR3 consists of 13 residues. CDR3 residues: CASRGTRGETQYF. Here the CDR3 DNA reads TGTGCCAGCAGAGGGACCAGGGGAGAGACCCAGTACTTC.

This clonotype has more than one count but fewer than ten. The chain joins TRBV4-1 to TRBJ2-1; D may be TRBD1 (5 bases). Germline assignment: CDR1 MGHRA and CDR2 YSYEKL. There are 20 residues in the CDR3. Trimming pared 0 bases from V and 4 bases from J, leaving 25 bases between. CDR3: CASSQDHISGGWGKYNEQFF. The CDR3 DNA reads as TGCGCCAGCAGCCAAGATCACATCTCGGGTGGCTGGGGCAAGTACAATGAGCAGTTCTTC.

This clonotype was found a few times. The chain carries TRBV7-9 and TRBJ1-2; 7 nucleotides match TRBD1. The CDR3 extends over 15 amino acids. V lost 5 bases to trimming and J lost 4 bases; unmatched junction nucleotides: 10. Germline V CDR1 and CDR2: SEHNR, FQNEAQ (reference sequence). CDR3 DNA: TGTGCCAGCAGCCTCGGACAGGTCGCATTCTATGGCTACACCTTC. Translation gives CASSLGQVAFYGYTF.

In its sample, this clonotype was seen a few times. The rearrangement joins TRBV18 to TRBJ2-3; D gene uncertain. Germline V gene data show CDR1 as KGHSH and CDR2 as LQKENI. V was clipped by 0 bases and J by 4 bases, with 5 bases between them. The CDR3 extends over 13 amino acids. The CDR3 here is CASSPPASDTQYF. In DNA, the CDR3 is TGTGCCAGCTCACCACCGGCGTCAGATACGCAGTATTTT.

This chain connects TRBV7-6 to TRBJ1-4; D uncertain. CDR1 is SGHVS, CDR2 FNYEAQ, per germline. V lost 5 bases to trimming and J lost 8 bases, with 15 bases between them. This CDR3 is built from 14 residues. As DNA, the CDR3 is TGTGCCAGCAGCCCCGACCCATCGGGGGAAAAACTGTTTTTT. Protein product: CASSPDPSGEKLFF.

The CDR3 loop is CSETSGGVNEQFF. The CDR3 coding sequence is TGCAGTGAAACTAGCGGGGGCGTGAATGAGCAGTTCTTC. The chain combines TRBV20-1 with TRBJ2-1; 11 bases map to TRBD2. This CDR3 is built from 13 residues. J was trimmed by 7 bases and V by 7 bases; bases with no gene match: 6. From germline, CDR1 is DFQATT and CDR2 SNEGSKA (reference sequence).

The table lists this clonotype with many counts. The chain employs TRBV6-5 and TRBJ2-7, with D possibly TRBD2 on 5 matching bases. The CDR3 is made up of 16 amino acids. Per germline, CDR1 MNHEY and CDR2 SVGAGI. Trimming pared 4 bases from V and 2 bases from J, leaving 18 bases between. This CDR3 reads CASSSIGSEKAYEQYF. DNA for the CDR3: TGTGCCAGCAGTTCCATAGGTAGCGAGAAAGCCTACGAGCAGTACTTC.

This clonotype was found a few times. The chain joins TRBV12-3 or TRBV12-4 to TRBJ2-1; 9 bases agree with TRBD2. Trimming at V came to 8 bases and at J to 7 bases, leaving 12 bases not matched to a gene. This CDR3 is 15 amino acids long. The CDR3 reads CASGGGGDPRNEQFF. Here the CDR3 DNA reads TGTGCCAGCGGCGGGGGGGGCGACCCCCGGAATGAGCAGTTCTTC.

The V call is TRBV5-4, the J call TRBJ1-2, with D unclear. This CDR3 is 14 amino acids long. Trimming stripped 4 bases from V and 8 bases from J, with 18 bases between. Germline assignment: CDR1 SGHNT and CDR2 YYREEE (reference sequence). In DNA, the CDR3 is TGTGCCAGCAGCCCCCGGACGGCCCGGGGAGGCTACACCTTC. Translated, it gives CASSPRTARGGYTF.

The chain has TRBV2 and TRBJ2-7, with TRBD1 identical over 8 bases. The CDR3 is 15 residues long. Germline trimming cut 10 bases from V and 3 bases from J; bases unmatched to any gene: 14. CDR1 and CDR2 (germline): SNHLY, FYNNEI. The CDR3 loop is CATIDRDRRFYEQYF. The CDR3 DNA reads TGTGCCACCATTGACCGGGACAGGAGGTTCTACGAGCAGTACTTC.

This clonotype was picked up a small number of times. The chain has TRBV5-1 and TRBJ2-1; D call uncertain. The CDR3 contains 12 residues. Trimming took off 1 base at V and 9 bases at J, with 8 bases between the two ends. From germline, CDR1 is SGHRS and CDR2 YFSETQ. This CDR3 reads CASSLMLGEQFF. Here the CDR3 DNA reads TGCGCCAGCAGCTTGATGTTGGGTGAGCAGTTCTTC.